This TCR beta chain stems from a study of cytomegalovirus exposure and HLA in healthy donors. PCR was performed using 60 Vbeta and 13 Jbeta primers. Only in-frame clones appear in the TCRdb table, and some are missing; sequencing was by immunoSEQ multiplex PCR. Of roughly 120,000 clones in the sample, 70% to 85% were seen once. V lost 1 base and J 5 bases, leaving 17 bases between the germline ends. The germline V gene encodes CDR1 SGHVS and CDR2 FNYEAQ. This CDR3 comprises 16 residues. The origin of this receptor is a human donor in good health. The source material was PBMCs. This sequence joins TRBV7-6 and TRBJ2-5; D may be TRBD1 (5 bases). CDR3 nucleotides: TGTGCCAGCAGCTTAGGTAGCTCAGGGATGGCGGAGACCCAGTACTTC. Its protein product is CASSLGSSGMAETQYF. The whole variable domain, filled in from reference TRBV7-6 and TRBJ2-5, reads GAGVSQSPRYKVTKRGQDVALRCDPISGHVSLYWYRQALGQGPEFLTYFNYEAQQDKSGLPNDRFSAERPEGSISTLTIQRTEQRDSAMYRCASSLGSSGMAETQYFGPGTRLLVL.